These 30 T cell receptor beta chains came from one sample sequenced in a study of technical replicates of blood from several donors. The assay was immunoSEQ multiplex PCR, and TCRdb's table has in-frame clones only and misses some. This sample carries tens of thousands of clones, about 93% of them seen once, and the ten largest clones take 0.25%. The sequencing sample was made of T cells isolated from PBMCs. The receptors stem from a human donor in good health.

The chain recombines TRBV6-4 with TRBJ1-6; the D gene is possibly TRBD1 (6 bases). The CDR3 totals 15 residues. Germline V lookup: CDR1 MRHNA, CDR2 SNTAGT. Trimming left V 3 bases short and J 7 bases short, with 13 bases between. DNA of the CDR3: TGTGCCAGCAGTGAAAACAGGGTTGGCAATTCACCCCTCCACTTT. It is translated as CASSENRVGNSPLHF.

The genes are TRBV7-8 and TRBJ1-4; 7 bases line up with TRBD1. V lost 6 bases and J lost 6; bases outside the gene matches: 10. Germline loops: CDR1 SGHVS, CDR2 FQNEAQ. This CDR3 is built from 15 residues. The CDR3 DNA follows: TGTGCCAGCAGATTTACAGGGGCGACTGATGAAAAACTGTTTTTT. Translating gives CASRFTGATDEKLFF. Filled out from reference TRBV7-8 and TRBJ1-4, the complete variable domain reads GAGVSQSPRYKVAKRGQDVALRCDPISGHVSLFWYQQALGQGPEFLTYFQNEAQLDKSGLPSDRFFAERPEGSVSTLKIQRTQQEDSAVYLCASRFTGATDEKLFFGSGTQLSVL.

The rearrangement uses TRBV19 and TRBJ1-4; 8 bases agree with TRBD1. The CDR3 consists of 16 residues. J was trimmed by 8 bases and V by 0 bases; bases with no gene match: 8. Germline-derived CDR1 and CDR2 are LNHDA and SQIVND (reference sequence). Written as DNA, the CDR3 is TGTGCCAGTAGTATAGATGGACAGGGTAATTCGGAAAAACTGTTTTTT. Translated: CASSIDGQGNSEKLFF.

The chain couples TRBV6-1 to TRBJ2-5; D remains ambiguous. Trimming removed 7 bases at V and 3 bases at J, with 12 bases between. CDR1 is MNHNS and CDR2 is SASEGT in the germline V gene. The CDR3 runs to 13 residues. Here the CDR3 DNA reads TGTGCCAGCACCGTGACTGCAGAAGAGACCCAGTACTTC. Its protein product is CASTVTAEETQYF.

The chain recombines TRBV7-2 with TRBJ1-2; TRBD1 matches 7 bases. Germline loops: CDR1 SGHTA, CDR2 FQGNSA. This CDR3 comprises 14 residues. The J segment lost 3 bases and the V segment lost 5 bases, leaving 6 bases of the junction unmatched. CDR3 nucleotide sequence: TGTGCCAGCAGCGCTAGAACAGGGGACTATGGCTACACCTTC. This gives the protein CASSARTGDYGYTF.

The V call is TRBV5-4, the J call TRBJ2-1, with unresolved D. The V gene lost 2 bases and the J gene lost 9 bases, with 12 bases spanning the gap. Germline V gene sequence: CDR1 SGHNT, CDR2 YYREEE (reference sequence). The CDR3 sequence is 13 residues long. As DNA, the CDR3 is TGTGCCAGCAGCTTTAAAGGAGCCAGTGAGCAGTTCTTC. Protein product: CASSFKGASEQFF.

A few counts support this clone. The J gene is TRBJ1-1, the V gene TRBV9; TRBD1 might be the D (6 bases). Per the germline V gene, CDR1 is SGDLS and CDR2 is YYNGEE. Between the trimmed V and J ends, which lost 2 bases and 2 bases, there was a span of 10 bases. This CDR3 is 14 amino acids long. CDR3 DNA: TGTGCCAGCAGCGTTATAGGGACAAACACTGAAGCTTTCTTT. It is translated as CASSVIGTNTEAFF.

The V call is TRBV7-9, the J call TRBJ1-2; a possible D gene is TRBD1 (6 bases). The CDR3 has 17 amino acids. Trimming took 4 bases from V and 1 from J, leaving 19 bases between them. Germline loops: CDR1 SEHNR, CDR2 FQNEAQ (reference sequence). In DNA form, the CDR3 reads TGTGCCAGCAGCTCATCCATGGGGGCCGCCTTTAACTATGGCTACACCTTC. This gives the protein CASSSSMGAAFNYGYTF.

The chain links TRBV6-1 to TRBJ2-5, with 10 nucleotides matching TRBD2. V shed 4 bases, J shed 5 bases, and the junction held 7 bases outside the gene matches. Germline V gene data show CDR1 as MNHNS and CDR2 as SASEGT. CDR3 length: 15 residues. CDR3 sequence: CASSGSGRGFETQYF. The CDR3 region has the DNA TGTGCCAGCAGTGGCAGCGGGAGGGGCTTTGAGACCCAGTACTTC.

The CDR3 reads CASSLGQGGYTF. The CDR3 nucleotides read TGTGCCAGCAGCTTAGGCCAGGGAGGCTACACCTTC. The rearrangement links TRBV11-2 to TRBJ1-2; maybe TRBD1 (5 bases). The V end was cut by 1 base, the J end by 8 bases, with 8 bases between. The CDR3 is 12 residues long. Looked up from germline, CDR1 is SGHAT and CDR2 is FQNNGV.

The V gene is TRBV7-9, the J gene TRBJ1-4, with D possibly being TRBD1 (6 bases). V lost 5 bases and J lost 5, with 15 bases in between. The CDR3 loop spans 15 amino acids. Per germline, CDR1 SEHNR and CDR2 FQNEAQ (reference sequence). In nucleotides, the CDR3 is TGTGCCAGCAGCGACTTTGGACAGCAGAATGAAAAACTGTTTTTT. It specifies CASSDFGQQNEKLFF.

The chain links TRBV19 to TRBJ1-6; 11 bases fit TRBD1. The V gene's germline CDR1 is LNHDA and CDR2 SQIVND (reference sequence). The V and J ends lost 5 bases and 7 bases, in that order; junction bases with no gene match: 7. The CDR3 extends over 16 amino acids. The CDR3, as DNA: TGTGCCAGTAGTCGGACAGGGGGCGCGGTAAATTCACCCCTCCACTTT. The encoded protein is CASSRTGGAVNSPLHF.

The chain carries TRBV19 and TRBJ2-1, with TRBD1 as a possible D gene (5 bases). The V end lost 6 bases, the J end lost 2 bases, and 17 bases lay between the germline ends. The length of the CDR3 is 16 residues. Germline CDR1 is LNHDA and CDR2 is SQIVND (reference sequence). The CDR3 sequence is CASRPTKGVPYNEQFF. Written as DNA, the CDR3 is TGTGCCAGTAGACCGACCAAAGGGGTCCCCTACAATGAGCAGTTCTTC.

This chain uses TRBV6-6 with TRBJ2-5; 7 bases align to TRBD1. Germline CDR1 MNHNY, CDR2 SVGAGI (reference sequence). The CDR3 has 14 residues. J was trimmed by 2 bases and V by 7 bases; bases with no gene match: 7. In DNA form, the CDR3 reads TGTGCCAGCAACTACGGGACAGTACAAGAGACCCAGTACTTC. Protein sequence: CASNYGTVQETQYF.

The chain uses TRBV28 and TRBJ2-7; 15 bases are a match to TRBD2. CDR1 is MDHEN and CDR2 is SYDVKM in the germline V gene. V trimming: 7 bases; J trimming: 9 bases; junction bases outside the gene matches: 13. This CDR3 has 16 residues. The CDR3 protein is CASIPSGLAGGLLQYF. In nucleotides, the CDR3 is TGTGCCAGCATCCCCTCGGGACTAGCGGGAGGTTTGCTGCAGTACTTC.

The V gene is TRBV27, the J gene TRBJ2-3; 9 nucleotides align to TRBD2. CDR1 and CDR2 (germline): MNHEY, SMNVEV (reference sequence). The CDR3 sequence is 16 residues long. V was pared by 2 bases and J by 1 base, with 4 bases of the junction left unmatched. The CDR3 nucleotides read TGTGCCAGCAGTTTAAAAGCGGGGGGCCGCACAGATACGCAGTATTTT. Translation gives CASSLKAGGRTDTQYF.

The chain is built from TRBV2 and TRBJ1-3, with TRBD1 identical over 7 bases. V was pared by 0 bases and J by 10 bases, with 6 bases of the junction left unmatched. From germline, CDR1 is SNHLY and CDR2 FYNNEI. The CDR3 spans 14 residues. The CDR3, as DNA: TGTGCCAGCAGTGAAGCGCGGGACAGCCCTACCATATATTTT. Protein product: CASSEARDSPTIYF.

The chain combines TRBV19 with TRBJ2-4, with 10 bases that match TRBD1. The length of the CDR3 is 14 residues. The germline CDR1 and CDR2 sequences are LNHDA and SQIVND (reference sequence). V lost 3 bases to trimming and J lost 5 bases; unmatched junction nucleotides: 1. The CDR3 loop reads CASSIGTGENIQYF. The CDR3 bases are TGTGCCAGTAGTATTGGGACAGGGGAAAACATTCAGTACTTC.

Comment on this clone: This specimen includes other DNA sequences encoding the same CDR3. V gene TRBV18 combines with J gene TRBJ1-4, with TRBD1 as a possible D gene (5 bases). Germline CDR1 is KGHSH and CDR2 is LQKENI. The CDR3 is made up of 13 amino acids. The germline V and J ends were trimmed by 1 base and 5 bases, with 5 bases remaining between them. DNA for the CDR3: TGTGCCAGCTCACCACAGGGGAATGAAAAACTGTTTTTT. Translation gives CASSPQGNEKLFF.

The chain combines TRBV11-2 with TRBJ2-1; maybe TRBD2 (5 bases). The CDR3 is 16 residues long. Germline V gene sequence: CDR1 SGHAT, CDR2 FQNNGV. V was shortened by 0 bases and J by 2 bases, with 11 bases between the two germline ends. The CDR3 DNA is TGTGCCAGCAGCTTAGACCTAGCAGATCCCTACAATGAGCAGTTCTTC. It is translated as CASSLDLADPYNEQFF.

V gene TRBV7-8 combines with J gene TRBJ1-1; TRBD1 aligns across 7 bases. V dropped 5 bases and J dropped 2; count of bases not matched to a gene: 8. CDR1 and CDR2 from the germline V gene are SGHVS and FQNEAQ. CDR3 length equals 15 residues. The CDR3 DNA is TGTGCCAGCAGCCCCCTAACAGGGGCTAACACTGAAGCTTTCTTT. Protein product: CASSPLTGANTEAFF. Filled out from reference TRBV7-8 and TRBJ1-1, the complete variable domain reads GAGVSQSPRYKVAKRGQDVALRCDPISGHVSLFWYQQALGQGPEFLTYFQNEAQLDKSGLPSDRFFAERPEGSVSTLKIQRTQQEDSAVYLCASSPLTGANTEAFFGQGTRLTVV.

The CDR3 sequence is CASSSILGRYNEQFF. As DNA, the CDR3 is TGTGCCAGCAGTTCAATACTAGGGCGCTACAATGAGCAGTTCTTC. The chain has TRBV27 and TRBJ2-1; maybe TRBD2 (5 bases). The CDR3 runs 15 residues. Germline CDR1 reads MNHEY; CDR2 reads SMNVEV (reference sequence). V lost 4 bases, J lost 3 bases, and 13 bases lay in between.

J is TRBJ2-2 and V is TRBV5-1; 8 nucleotides agree with TRBD2. V trimming: 0 bases; J trimming: 7 bases; junction bases outside the gene matches: 5. Germline V gene lookup returns CDR1 SGHRS and CDR2 YFSETQ. The CDR3 spans 15 residues. The CDR3 coding sequence is TGCGCCAGCAGCTTGGACGGGAGGGCGGACGGGGAGCTGTTTTTT. Translating it yields CASSLDGRADGELFF.

There are a few counts of this clone. The chain carries TRBV27 and TRBJ1-2; 9 positions match TRBD1. The V segment lost 6 bases and the J segment 3 bases; nucleotides outside the gene matches: 8. Germline loops: CDR1 MNHEY, CDR2 SMNVEV (reference sequence). The CDR3 spans 15 residues. CDR3 coding DNA: TGTGCCAGCAGAGCAACCGGACAGGGGTACTATGGCTACACCTTC. Translated: CASRATGQGYYGYTF.

The V and J genes are TRBV9 and TRBJ1-6; weak D call: TRBD1 (5 bases). Germline values: CDR1 SGDLS, CDR2 YYNGEE. The V end lost 4 bases, the J end lost 7 bases, and 18 bases lay between the germline ends. The CDR3 runs 16 residues. CDR3 DNA: TGTGCCAGCAGCCCAGACCAGGGACTGAGAAATTCACCCCTCCACTTT. It encodes CASSPDQGLRNSPLHF. The full variable domain, with the rest looked up from reference TRBV9 and TRBJ1-6, is DSGVTQTPKHLITATGQRVTLRCSPRSGDLSVYWYQQSLDQGLQFLIQYYNGEERAKGNILERFSAQQFPDLHSELNLSSLELGDSALYFCASSPDQGLRNSPLHFGNGTRLTVT.

The CDR3 DNA reads as TGTGCCAGTAGTATACGGCGGGCGTCCGATACGCAGTATTTT. Translated: CASSIRRASDTQYF. The chain combines TRBV19 with TRBJ2-3, with a possible D match to TRBD2 (5 bases). CDR1 is LNHDA and CDR2 is SQIVND in the germline V gene (reference sequence). With 2 bases removed from V and 6 bases from J, the gap between germline ends came to 12 bases. The CDR3 extends over 14 amino acids.

V and J are TRBV7-9 and TRBJ2-2; 8 bases are shared with TRBD1. The germline CDR1 and CDR2 sequences are SEHNR and FQNEAQ (reference sequence). The V segment lost 6 bases and the J segment 2 bases; nucleotides outside the gene matches: 11. The CDR3 is 17 amino acids. The CDR3 DNA follows: TGTGCCAGCAGGATCCCTCGGACAGGGTTTAACACCGGGGAGCTGTTTTTT. It yields the protein CASRIPRTGFNTGELFF.

The chain combines TRBV18 with TRBJ2-7, with 9 bases lining up with TRBD1. CDR1 is KGHSH, CDR2 LQKENI, per germline. The CDR3 runs 15 residues. Trimming cost V 6 bases and J 6 bases; bases outside gene matches: 12. The chain's CDR3 is CASSQLAGQGSEQYF. The CDR3 DNA sequence: TGTGCCAGCTCGCAACTAGCCGGACAGGGGAGCGAGCAGTACTTC.

V gene TRBV9 combines with J gene TRBJ2-1, with D maybe TRBD1 (6 bases). The CDR3 length is 13 residues. V was trimmed by 4 bases and J by 5 bases, leaving 10 bases between them. CDR1 and CDR2 from the germline V gene are SGDLS and YYNGEE. The DNA for the CDR3 is TGTGCCAGCAGCTCCAGGGGACACAATGAGCAGTTCTTC. Its translation is CASSSRGHNEQFF.

The chain employs TRBV11-2 and TRBJ1-1, with D unclear. This CDR3 contains 15 residues. Per the germline V gene, CDR1 is SGHAT and CDR2 is FQNNGV. V was cut by 1 base and J by 1 base, with 10 bases left in between. CDR3 sequence: CASSLGARGNTEAFF. Written as DNA, the CDR3 is TGTGCCAGCAGCTTAGGAGCGCGGGGGAACACTGAAGCTTTCTTT.